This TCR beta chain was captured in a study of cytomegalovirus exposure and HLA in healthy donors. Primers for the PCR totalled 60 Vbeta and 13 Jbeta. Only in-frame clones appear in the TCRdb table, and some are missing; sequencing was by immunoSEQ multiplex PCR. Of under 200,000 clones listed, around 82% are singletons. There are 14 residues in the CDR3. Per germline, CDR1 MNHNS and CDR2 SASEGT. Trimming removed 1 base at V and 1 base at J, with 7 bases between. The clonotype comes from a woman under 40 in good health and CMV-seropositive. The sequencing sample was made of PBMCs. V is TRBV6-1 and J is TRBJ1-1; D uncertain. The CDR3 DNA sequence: TGTGCCAGCAGTGAAGTAGCAGCGAACACTGAAGCTTTCTTT. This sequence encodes CASSEVAANTEAFF.